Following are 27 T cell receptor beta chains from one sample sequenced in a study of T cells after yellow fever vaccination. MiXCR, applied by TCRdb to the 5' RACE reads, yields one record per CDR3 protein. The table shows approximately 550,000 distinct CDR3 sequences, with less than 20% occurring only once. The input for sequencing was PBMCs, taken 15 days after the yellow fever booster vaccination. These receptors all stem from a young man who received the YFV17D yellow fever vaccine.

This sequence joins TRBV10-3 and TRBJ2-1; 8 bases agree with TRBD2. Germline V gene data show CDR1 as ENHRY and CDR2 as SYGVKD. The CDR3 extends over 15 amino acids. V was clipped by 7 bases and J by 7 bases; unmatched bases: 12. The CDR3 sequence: CAITLTSGGSNEQFF. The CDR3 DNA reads TGTGCCATCACCCTTACTAGCGGAGGGAGTAATGAGCAGTTCTTC.

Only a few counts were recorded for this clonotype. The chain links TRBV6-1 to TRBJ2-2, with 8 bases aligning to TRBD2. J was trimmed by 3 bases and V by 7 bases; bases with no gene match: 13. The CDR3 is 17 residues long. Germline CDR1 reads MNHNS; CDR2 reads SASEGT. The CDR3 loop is CASNAGSGTIYTGELFF. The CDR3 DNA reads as TGTGCCAGCAATGCGGGTAGCGGGACAATATACACCGGGGAGCTGTTTTTT.

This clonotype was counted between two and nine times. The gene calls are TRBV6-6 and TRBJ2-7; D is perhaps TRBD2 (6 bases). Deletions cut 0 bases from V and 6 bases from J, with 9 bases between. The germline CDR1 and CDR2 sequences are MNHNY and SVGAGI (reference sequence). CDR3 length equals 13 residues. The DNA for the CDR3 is TGTGCCAGCAGTTACTCGGGCGGGGCCGAGCAGTACTTC. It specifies CASSYSGGAEQYF.

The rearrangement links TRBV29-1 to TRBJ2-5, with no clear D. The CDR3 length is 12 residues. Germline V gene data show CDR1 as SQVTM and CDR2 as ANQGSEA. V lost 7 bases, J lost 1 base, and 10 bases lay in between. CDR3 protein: CSALKFQETQYF. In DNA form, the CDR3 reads TGCAGCGCTCTGAAGTTCCAAGAGACCCAGTACTTC.

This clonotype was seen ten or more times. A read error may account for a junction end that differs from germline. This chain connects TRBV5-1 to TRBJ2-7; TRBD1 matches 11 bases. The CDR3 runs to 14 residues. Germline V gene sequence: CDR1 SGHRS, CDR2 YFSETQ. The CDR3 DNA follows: TGTGCCAGCAGCTTTGGGACAGGGGGCTACGAGCAGTACTTC. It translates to CASSFGTGGYEQYF.

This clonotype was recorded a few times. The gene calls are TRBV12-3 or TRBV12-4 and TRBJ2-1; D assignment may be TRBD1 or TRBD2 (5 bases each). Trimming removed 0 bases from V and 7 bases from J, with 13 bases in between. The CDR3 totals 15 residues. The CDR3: CASSLAGTGRNEQFF. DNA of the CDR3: TGTGCCAGCAGTTTAGCTGGGACGGGTAGAAATGAGCAGTTCTTC.

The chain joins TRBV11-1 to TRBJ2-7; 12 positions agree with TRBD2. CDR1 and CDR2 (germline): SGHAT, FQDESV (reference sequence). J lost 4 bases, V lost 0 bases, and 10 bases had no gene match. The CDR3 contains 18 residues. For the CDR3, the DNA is TGTGCCAGCAGCTTAGCGGAGTCTAGCGGGAGGGCCGTTTACGAGCAGTACTTC. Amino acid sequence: CASSLAESSGRAVYEQYF.

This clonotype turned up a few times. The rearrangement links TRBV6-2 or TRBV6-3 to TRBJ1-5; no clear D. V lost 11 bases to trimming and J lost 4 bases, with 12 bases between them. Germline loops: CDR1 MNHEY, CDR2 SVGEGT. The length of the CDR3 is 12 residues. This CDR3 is CAVKNRNQPQHF. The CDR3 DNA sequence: TGTGCCGTCAAAAACAGAAATCAGCCCCAGCATTTT.

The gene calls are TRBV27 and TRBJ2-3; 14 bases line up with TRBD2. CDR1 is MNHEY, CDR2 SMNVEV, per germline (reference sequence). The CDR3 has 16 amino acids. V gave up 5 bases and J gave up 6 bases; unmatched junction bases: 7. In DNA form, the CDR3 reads TGTGCCAGCAGTCCACCGGGACTAGCGGGAGTGGATACGCAGTATTTT. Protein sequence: CASSPPGLAGVDTQYF.

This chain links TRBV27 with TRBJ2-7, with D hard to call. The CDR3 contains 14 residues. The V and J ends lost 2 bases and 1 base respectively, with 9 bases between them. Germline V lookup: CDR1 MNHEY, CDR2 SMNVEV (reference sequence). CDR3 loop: CASSLKSQSYEQYF. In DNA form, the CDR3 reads TGTGCCAGCAGTTTAAAGTCTCAATCCTACGAGCAGTACTTC.

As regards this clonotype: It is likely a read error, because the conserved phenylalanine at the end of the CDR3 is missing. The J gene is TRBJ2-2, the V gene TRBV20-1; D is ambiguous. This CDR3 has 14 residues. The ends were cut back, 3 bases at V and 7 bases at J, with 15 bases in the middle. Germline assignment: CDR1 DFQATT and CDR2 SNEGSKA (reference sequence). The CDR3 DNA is TGCAGTGCTAGGGGCTGGGCGACGGGCGGGGAGCTGTTTTCT. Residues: CSARGWATGGELFS.

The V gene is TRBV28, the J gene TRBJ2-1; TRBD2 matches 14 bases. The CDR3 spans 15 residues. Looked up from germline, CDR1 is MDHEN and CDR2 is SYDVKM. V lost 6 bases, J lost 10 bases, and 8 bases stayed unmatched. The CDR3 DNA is TGTGCCAGCAGCTCCGGGACTAGCGGGAGAAGCGAGCAGTTCTTC. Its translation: CASSSGTSGRSEQFF.

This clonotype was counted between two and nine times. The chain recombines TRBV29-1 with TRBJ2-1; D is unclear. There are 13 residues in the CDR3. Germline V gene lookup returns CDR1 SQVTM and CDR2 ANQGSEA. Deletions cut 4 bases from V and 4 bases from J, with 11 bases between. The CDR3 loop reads CSVVLRVYNEQFF. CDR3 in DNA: TGCAGCGTTGTATTACGGGTTTACAATGAGCAGTTCTTC.

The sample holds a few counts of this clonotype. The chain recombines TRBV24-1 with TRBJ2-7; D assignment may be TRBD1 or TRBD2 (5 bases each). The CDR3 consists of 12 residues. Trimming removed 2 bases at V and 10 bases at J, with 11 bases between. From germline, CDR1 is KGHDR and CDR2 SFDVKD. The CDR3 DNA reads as TGTGCCACCAGTGATTCGGGGCCGGGACAGTACTTC. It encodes CATSDSGPGQYF.

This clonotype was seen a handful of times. CDR3 region: CASSPASYQQETQYF. The CDR3 DNA sequence: TGTGCCAGCAGCCCCGCTAGCTACCAACAAGAGACCCAGTACTTC. The gene calls are TRBV7-8 and TRBJ2-5; D is perhaps TRBD2 (5 bases). V was clipped by 5 bases and J by 2 bases, with 15 bases between them. The CDR3 spans 15 residues. Germline CDR1 and CDR2: SGHVS and FQNEAQ.

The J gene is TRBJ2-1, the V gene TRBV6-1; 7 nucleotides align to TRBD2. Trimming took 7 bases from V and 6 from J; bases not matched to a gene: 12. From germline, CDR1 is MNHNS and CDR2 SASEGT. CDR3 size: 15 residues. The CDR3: CASTPGLQTGNEQFF. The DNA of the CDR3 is TGTGCCAGCACTCCGGGACTACAAACGGGCAATGAGCAGTTCTTC.

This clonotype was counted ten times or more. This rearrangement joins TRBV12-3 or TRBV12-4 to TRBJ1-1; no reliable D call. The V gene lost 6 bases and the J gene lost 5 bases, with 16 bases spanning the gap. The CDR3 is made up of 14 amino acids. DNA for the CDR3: TGTGCCAGCAGCCACGGTCCCCCGGGGACTGAAGCTTTCTTT. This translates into CASSHGPPGTEAFF.

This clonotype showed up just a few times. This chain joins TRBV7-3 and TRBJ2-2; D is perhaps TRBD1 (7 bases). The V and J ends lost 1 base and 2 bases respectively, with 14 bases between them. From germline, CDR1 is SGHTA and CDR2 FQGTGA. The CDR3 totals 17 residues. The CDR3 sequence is CASSLRGDRYNTGELFF. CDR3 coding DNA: TGTGCCAGCAGCTTAAGGGGGGACAGATACAACACCGGGGAGCTGTTTTTT.

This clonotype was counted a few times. CDR3 amino acids: CASSVAASTDTQYF. The CDR3 coding sequence is TGTGCCAGCAGCGTAGCCGCTAGCACAGATACGCAGTATTTT. This chain links TRBV9 with TRBJ2-3, with no clear D. CDR3 size: 14 residues. Per germline, CDR1 SGDLS and CDR2 YYNGEE. The V end lost 0 bases, the J end lost 0 bases, and 5 bases lay between the germline ends.

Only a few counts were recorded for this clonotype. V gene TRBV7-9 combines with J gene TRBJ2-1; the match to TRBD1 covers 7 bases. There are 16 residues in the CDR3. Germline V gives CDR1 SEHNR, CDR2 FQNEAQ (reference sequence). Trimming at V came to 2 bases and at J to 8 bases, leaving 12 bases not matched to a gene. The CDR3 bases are TGTGCCAGCAGCTTATGGCCACAGGGGAGTTTGGATGAGCAGTTCTTC. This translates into CASSLWPQGSLDEQFF.

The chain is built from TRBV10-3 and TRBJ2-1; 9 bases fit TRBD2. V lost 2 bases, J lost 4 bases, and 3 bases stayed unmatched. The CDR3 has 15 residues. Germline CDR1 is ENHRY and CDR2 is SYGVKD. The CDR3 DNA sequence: TGTGCCATCAGTGAGGCTAGCGGGACTTACAATGAGCAGTTCTTC. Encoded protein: CAISEASGTYNEQFF.

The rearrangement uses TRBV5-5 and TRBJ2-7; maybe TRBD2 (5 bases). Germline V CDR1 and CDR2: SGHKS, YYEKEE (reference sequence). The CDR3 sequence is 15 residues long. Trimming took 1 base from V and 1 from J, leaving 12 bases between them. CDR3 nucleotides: TGTGCCAGCAGCTTGTCGGTGGGAGCGTCCTACGAGCAGTACTTC. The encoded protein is CASSLSVGASYEQYF.

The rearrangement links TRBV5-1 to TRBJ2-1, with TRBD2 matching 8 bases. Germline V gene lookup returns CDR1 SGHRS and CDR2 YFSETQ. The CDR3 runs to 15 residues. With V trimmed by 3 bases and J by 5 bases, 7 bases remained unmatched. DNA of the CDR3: TGCGCCAGCAGCTCGGCGGGACTAGGAAACAATGAGCAGTTCTTC. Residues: CASSSAGLGNNEQFF.

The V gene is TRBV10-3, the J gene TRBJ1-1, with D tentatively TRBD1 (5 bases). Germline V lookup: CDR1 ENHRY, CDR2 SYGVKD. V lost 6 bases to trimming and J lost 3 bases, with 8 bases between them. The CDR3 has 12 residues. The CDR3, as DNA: TGTGCCATCAGGGGGGGTGACACTGAAGCTTTCTTT. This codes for CAIRGGDTEAFF.

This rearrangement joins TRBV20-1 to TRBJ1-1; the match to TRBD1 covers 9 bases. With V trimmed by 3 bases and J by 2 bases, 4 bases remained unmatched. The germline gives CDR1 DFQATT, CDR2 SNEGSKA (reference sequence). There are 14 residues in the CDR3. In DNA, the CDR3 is TGCAGTGCTAGGGGGACAGGGATTAACACTGAAGCTTTCTTT. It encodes CSARGTGINTEAFF.

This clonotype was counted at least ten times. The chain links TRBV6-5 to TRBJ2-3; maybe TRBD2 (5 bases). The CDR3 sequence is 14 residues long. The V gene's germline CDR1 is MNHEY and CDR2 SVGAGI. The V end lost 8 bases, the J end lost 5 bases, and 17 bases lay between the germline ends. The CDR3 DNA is TGTGCCAGCGGCCACTCTCTAGAGGGAGATACGCAGTATTTT. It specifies CASGHSLEGDTQYF.

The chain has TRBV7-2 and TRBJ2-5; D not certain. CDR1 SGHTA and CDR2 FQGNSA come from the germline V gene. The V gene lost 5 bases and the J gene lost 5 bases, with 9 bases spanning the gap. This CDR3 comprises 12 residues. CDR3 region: CASSVGAETQYF. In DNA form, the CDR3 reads TGTGCCAGCAGCGTAGGAGCGGAGACCCAGTACTTC. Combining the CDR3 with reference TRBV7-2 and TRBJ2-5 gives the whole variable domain GAGVSQSPSNKVTEKGKDVELRCDPISGHTALYWYRQSLGQGLEFLIYFQGNSAPDKSGLPSDRFSAERTGGSVSTLTIQRTQQEDSAVYLCASSVGAETQYFGPGTRLLVL.